This TCR beta chain was obtained from a study of radiation and T cells in renal cell carcinoma. Time point of the sample: blood 4 weeks post-SBRT, at nephrectomy. The treatment denotes: 15 Gy SBRT to primary tumor, nephrectomy 4 weeks later. Nephrectomy followed 15 Gy stereotactic body radiation by 4 weeks. Study-level results: Pretreatment tumor biopsies were lacking, so baseline clonotypes are unknown. Top tumor clonotypes rose in blood 2 weeks post-radiation, then contracted.

The protocol was immunoSEQ multiplex PCR, while the TCRdb copy is restricted to in-frame clones and leaves out a portion. The table records around 180,000 clones, about 87% of them present only once. Germline CDR1 MNHEY, CDR2 SVGAGI. There are 11 residues in the CDR3. A word on this clone: No antigen is known for it. Compared with germline, one end of the junction differs, possibly owing to a read error.

Sequences were derived from blood, sampled from a patient whose treatment included radiotherapy and nephrectomy. The receptor was derived from a woman aged 45-60 years with renal cell carcinoma. The chain joins TRBV6-5 to TRBJ1-2, with D perhaps matching TRBD1 (6 bases). The CDR3 is CASSSGTIEAF. CDR3 bases: TGTGCCAGCAGTTCTGGGACAATTGAGGCCTTC.